This TCR beta chain was retrieved from a study of blood T cells in healthy people across ages. About this clonotype itself: Its specificity is unknown.

General study results and limits: Observed TCR beta diversity showed a strong correlation with the percentage of naive T cells as measured by flow cytometry.

Each sample yielded at least 7 million isolated PBMCs. With a J-beta primer mix and a sample-barcoded 5' primer, a second PCR ran roughly 6 to 12 cycles. Each CDR3 protein is one row after TCRdb ran MiXCR on the 5' RACE reads. Of about 1.5 million distinct CDR3 sequences listed, 42% are singletons. Germline lookup yields CDR1 SGHVS and CDR2 FNYEAQ. The CDR3 sequence is 16 residues long. After removal of 1 base from V and 2 bases from J, the junction contained 6 bases not matched to a gene. This chain uses TRBV7-6 with TRBJ2-5; TRBD2 aligns across 8 bases. The receptor's source is a woman between 18 and 30 years old in good health. Sequenced sample: blood. As DNA, the CDR3 is TGTGCCAGCAGCTTAGAAGTAGCGGGGCTTCAAGAGACCCAGTACTTC. Translated, it gives CASSLEVAGLQETQYF.